This record covers a single T cell receptor beta chain. The data belong to a study of blood T cell repertoires in COVID-19. Whole-study context: The study drew acute and convalescent COVID-19 samples from the United States, Italy and Spain. PBMCs, B-cell-depleted T cells, or T cells were the source of the cDNA or gDNA that made up the material.

Some clones are missing from TCRdb's copy, which holds only in-frame ones; the method was immunoSEQ multiplex PCR. The sample records a few hundred thousand clones, approximately 82% being singletons. V dropped 3 bases and J dropped 3; count of bases not matched to a gene: 1. Germline V gene data show CDR1 as SGHAT and CDR2 as FQNNGV. The CDR3 has 13 amino acids. The chain is built from TRBV11-2 and TRBJ2-5, with 7 bases lining up with TRBD1. The specimen sequenced was peripheral blood. The receptor was isolated from a middle-aged woman who had recovered from COVID-19. CDR3 amino acids: CASSFTGEETQYF. In DNA form, the CDR3 reads TGTGCCAGCAGCTTTACAGGGGAAGAGACCCAGTACTTC.